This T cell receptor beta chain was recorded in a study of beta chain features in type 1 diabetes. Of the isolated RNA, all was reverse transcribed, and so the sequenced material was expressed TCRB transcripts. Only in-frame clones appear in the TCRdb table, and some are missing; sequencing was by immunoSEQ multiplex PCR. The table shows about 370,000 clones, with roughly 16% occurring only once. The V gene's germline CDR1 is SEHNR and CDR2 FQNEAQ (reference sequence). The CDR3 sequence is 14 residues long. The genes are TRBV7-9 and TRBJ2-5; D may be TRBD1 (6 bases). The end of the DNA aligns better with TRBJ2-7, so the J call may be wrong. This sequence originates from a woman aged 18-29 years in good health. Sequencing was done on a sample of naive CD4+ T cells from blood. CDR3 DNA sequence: TGTGCCAGCAGCGTAAGATCGACAGGTTACGAGCAGTACTTC. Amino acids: CASSVRSTGYEQYF.